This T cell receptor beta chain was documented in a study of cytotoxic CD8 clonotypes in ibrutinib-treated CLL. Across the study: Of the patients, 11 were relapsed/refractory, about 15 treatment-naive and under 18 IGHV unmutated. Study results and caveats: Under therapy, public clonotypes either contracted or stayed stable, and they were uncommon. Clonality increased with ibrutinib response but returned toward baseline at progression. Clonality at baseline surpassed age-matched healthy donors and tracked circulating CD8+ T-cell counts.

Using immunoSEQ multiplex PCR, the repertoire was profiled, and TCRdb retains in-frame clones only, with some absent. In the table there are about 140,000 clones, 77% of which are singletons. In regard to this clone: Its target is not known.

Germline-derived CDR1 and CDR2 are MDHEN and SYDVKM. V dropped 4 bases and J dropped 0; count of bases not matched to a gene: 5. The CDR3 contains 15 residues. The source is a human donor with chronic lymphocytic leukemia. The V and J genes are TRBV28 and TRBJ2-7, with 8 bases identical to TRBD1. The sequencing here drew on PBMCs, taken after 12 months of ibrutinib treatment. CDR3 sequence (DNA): TGTGCCAGCAGTTCCACAGGGGGGTTCTCCTACGAGCAGTACTTC. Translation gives CASSSTGGFSYEQYF.